Detailed here is one T cell receptor beta chain. Antigen unknown. The data originate from a study of T cell responses to AZD1222 COVID-19 vaccine. CDR1 is LNHNV and CDR2 is YYDKDF in the germline V gene (reference sequence). V was clipped by 6 bases and J by 1 base, with 18 bases between them. CDR3 size: 16 residues. Clones were read by immunoSEQ multiplex PCR, and TCRdb kept only the in-frame ones, dropping some. The sample includes 96,000 or so clones, roughly nine tenths of them seen just once. Overall study findings and caveats: Among the donors, most were white British and more were female, and clonal diversity was possibly underestimated.

V gene TRBV15 combines with J gene TRBJ1-1; D ambiguous. Here the sequenced sample was peripheral blood, taken on day 0 of AZD1222 vaccination. The receptor was isolated from an adult in good health. CDR3 sequence reads: CATSVARTPTNTEAFF. CDR3 nucleotide sequence: TGTGCCACCAGTGTGGCGAGAACCCCCACGAACACTGAAGCTTTCTTT.